Listed here are 2 T cell receptor beta chains from one sample, sequenced in a study of T cell responses to AZD1222 COVID-19 vaccine. Libraries were prepared by immunoSEQ multiplex PCR; TCRdb keeps only in-frame clonotypes and omits some of them. The data contain about 83,000 clones, over 75% of them singletons. Source: peripheral blood, taken 28 days after the second AZD1222 dose. These receptor sequences come from an adult who received the AZD1222 COVID-19 vaccine.

The chain employs TRBV6-9 and TRBJ2-5; 9 bases line up with TRBD2. Per the germline V gene, CDR1 is MNHGY and CDR2 is SVAAGI. The length of the CDR3 is 16 residues. With 0 bases clipped from V and 2 bases from J, the junction kept 4 bases outside the gene matches. CDR3 amino acids: CASSYSWLAGQETQYF. The CDR3, as DNA: TGTGCCAGCAGTTATTCATGGCTAGCGGGGCAAGAGACCCAGTACTTC.

This chain connects TRBV11-3 to TRBJ2-2; no definite D call. The V end lost 5 bases, the J end lost 2 bases, and 12 bases lay between the germline ends. Germline V CDR1 and CDR2: SGHNT, YENEEA. The CDR3 sequence is 15 residues long. The CDR3 sequence is CASSPGRSNTGELFF. As DNA, the CDR3 is TGTGCCAGCAGCCCCGGACGGTCAAACACCGGGGAGCTGTTTTTT.